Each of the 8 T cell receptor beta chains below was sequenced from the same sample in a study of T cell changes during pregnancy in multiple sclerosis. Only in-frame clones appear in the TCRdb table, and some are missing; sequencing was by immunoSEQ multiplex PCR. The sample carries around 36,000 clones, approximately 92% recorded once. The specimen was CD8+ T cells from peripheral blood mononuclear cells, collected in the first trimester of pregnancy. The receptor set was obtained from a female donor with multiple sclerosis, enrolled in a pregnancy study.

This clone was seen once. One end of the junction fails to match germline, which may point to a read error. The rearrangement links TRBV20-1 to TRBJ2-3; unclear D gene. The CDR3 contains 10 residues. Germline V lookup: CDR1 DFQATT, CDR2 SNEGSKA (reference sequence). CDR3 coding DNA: TGTATGACTAGCACAGATACGCAGTATTTT. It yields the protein CMTSTDTQYF.

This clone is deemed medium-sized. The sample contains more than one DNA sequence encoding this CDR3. The CDR3 loop reads CASSEGTGGTEAFF. For the CDR3, the DNA is TGTGCCAGCAGTGAAGGGACAGGGGGCACTGAAGCTTTCTTT. The chain joins TRBV6-1 to TRBJ1-1, with 10 bases matching TRBD1. The CDR3 runs 14 residues. Germline V gives CDR1 MNHNS, CDR2 SASEGT. Trimming at V came to 1 base and at J to 4 bases, leaving 0 bases not matched to a gene.

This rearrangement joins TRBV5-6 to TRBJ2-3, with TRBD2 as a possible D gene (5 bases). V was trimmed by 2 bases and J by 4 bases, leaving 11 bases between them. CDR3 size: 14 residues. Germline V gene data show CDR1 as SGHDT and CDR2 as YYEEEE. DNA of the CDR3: TGTGCCAGCAGCTTAGCAGCGGTCCCAGATACGCAGTATTTT. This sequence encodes CASSLAAVPDTQYF.

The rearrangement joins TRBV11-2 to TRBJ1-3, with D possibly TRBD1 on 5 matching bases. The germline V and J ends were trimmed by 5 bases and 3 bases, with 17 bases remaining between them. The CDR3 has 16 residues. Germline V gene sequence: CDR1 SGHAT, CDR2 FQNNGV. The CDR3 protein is CASSPYFGGGGNTIYF. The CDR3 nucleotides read TGTGCCAGCAGCCCATATTTTGGGGGGGGTGGAAACACCATATATTTT.

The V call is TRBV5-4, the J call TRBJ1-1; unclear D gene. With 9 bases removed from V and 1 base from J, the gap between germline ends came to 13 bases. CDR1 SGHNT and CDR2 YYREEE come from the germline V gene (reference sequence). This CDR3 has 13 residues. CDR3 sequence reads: CATGGLQNTEAFF. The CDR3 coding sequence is TGTGCCACCGGCGGGCTCCAGAACACTGAAGCTTTCTTT.

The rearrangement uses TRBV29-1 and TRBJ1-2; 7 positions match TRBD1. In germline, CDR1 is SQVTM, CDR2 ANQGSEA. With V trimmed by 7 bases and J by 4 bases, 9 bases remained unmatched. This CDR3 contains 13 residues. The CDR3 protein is CSALSTGFYGYTF. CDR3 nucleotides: TGCAGCGCCCTATCGACAGGGTTCTATGGCTACACCTTC.

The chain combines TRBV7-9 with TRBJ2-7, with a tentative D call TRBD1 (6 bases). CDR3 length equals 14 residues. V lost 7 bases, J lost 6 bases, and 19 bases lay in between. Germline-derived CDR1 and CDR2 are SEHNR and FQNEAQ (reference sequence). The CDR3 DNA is TGTGCCAGCACCAAGACAGGAGGCCCCCCCGAGCAGTACTTC. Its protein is CASTKTGGPPEQYF.

Here the CDR3 reads CASSPGQGSYGYTF. The CDR3 coding sequence is TGTGCCAGCAGTCCGGGACAGGGAAGCTATGGCTACACCTTC. The chain couples TRBV5-8 to TRBJ1-2; TRBD1 matches 9 bases. CDR3 length: 14 amino acids. The germline CDR1 and CDR2 sequences are SGHTS and YDEGEE. Trimming at V came to 5 bases and at J to 4 bases, leaving 6 bases not matched to a gene.